One and the same sample provided the 27 T cell receptor beta chains below, sequenced in a study of T cells in Graves' hyperthyroidism and ophthalmopathy. RNA transcripts were the template for amplifying TCR beta CDR3 regions. The HTBI primer set served for first-round RT-PCR of the TCR CDR3. TCRdb redid the calling of the multiplex PCR reads with MiXCR, one entry per CDR3 protein. The sample has hundreds of thousands of distinct CDR3 sequences; less than 15% are singletons. Sequencing was done on a sample of blood. These receptors all come from a woman aged 18-30 years with Graves' hyperthyroidism.

This clonotype was detected only a few times. CDR3 in amino acids: CASSLDAGRDTQYF. DNA for the CDR3: TGTGCCAGCAGCTTAGACGCAGGGAGAGATACGCAGTATTTT. V and J are TRBV7-3 and TRBJ2-3; possibly TRBD1 or TRBD2 for D (5 bases each). Between the trimmed V and J ends, which lost 2 bases and 5 bases, there was a span of 11 bases. In germline, CDR1 is SGHTA, CDR2 FQGTGA. The CDR3 sequence is 14 residues long.

The chain joins TRBV29-1 to TRBJ2-2; D is uncertain. V lost 6 bases and J lost 6, with 17 bases in between. This CDR3 is 14 amino acids long. The V gene's germline CDR1 is SQVTM and CDR2 ANQGSEA. The CDR3 here is CSVSSVRRSGELFF. CDR3 nucleotide sequence: TGCAGCGTCTCTTCCGTTAGACGATCCGGGGAGCTGTTTTTT.

The sample holds many counts of this clonotype. The chain recombines TRBV15 with TRBJ1-1; D gene ambiguous. The CDR3 covers 17 residues. CDR1 and CDR2 (germline): LNHNV, YYDKDF (reference sequence). V lost 0 bases to trimming and J lost 0 bases, with 14 bases between them. CDR3 amino acids: CATSRDRNQLMNTEAFF. The CDR3 coding sequence is TGTGCCACCAGCAGAGACAGGAACCAGCTCATGAACACTGAAGCTTTCTTT.

V gene TRBV4-1 combines with J gene TRBJ2-3; 9 positions agree with TRBD1. Germline assignment: CDR1 MGHRA and CDR2 YSYEKL. The CDR3 has 14 residues. The CDR3 region is CAGQGRRGGDTQYF. CDR3 sequence (DNA): TGCGCAGGACAGGGGCGGAGGGGGGGAGATACGCAGTATTTT.

This clonotype was counted at least ten times. This chain links TRBV4-2 with TRBJ1-1, with 8 bases fitting TRBD1. Germline lookup yields CDR1 LGHNA and CDR2 YNFKEQ. The CDR3 consists of 15 residues. Unmatched junction bases numbered 9, after V lost 4 bases and J lost 5 bases. The CDR3 nucleotides are TGTGCCAGCAGCCGCTCAGGACAGGGTTCGACTGAAGCTTTCTTT. Encoded protein: CASSRSGQGSTEAFF.

The sample holds one count of this clonotype. The chain carries TRBV20-1 and TRBJ1-4; possible D gene TRBD1, 5 bases. This CDR3 contains 16 residues. The germline gives CDR1 DFQATT, CDR2 SNEGSKA (reference sequence). Trimming removed 2 bases at V and 5 bases at J, with 18 bases between. The CDR3 is CSARLPVGRENEKLFF. The CDR3 DNA reads TGCAGTGCTAGACTACCTGTGGGCAGGGAAAATGAAAAACTGTTTTTT.

The V and J genes are TRBV7-9 and TRBJ2-1, with TRBD2 matching over 13 bases. CDR3 size: 17 residues. J gave up 7 bases and V 6 bases, and 12 bases lay outside the gene matches. CDR1 is SEHNR, CDR2 FQNEAQ, per germline (reference sequence). The CDR3 loop is CASRRSGLAGVMNEQFF. As DNA, the CDR3 is TGTGCCAGCAGGCGAAGCGGACTAGCGGGAGTTATGAATGAGCAGTTCTTC.

As to this clonotype: The DNA is omitted, as the CDR3 cannot be located on it reliably, and the CDR3 follows TCRdb's listing. The V call is TRBV7-3, the J call TRBJ1-4; the listed D gene, TRBD1, was not tested against the DNA. Germline V gene data show CDR1 as SGHTA and CDR2 as FQGTGA. The CDR3 totals 16 residues, both ends included. CDR3: CASSSTRTVLMKNCFF.

This clonotype was recorded a few times. This chain links TRBV10-3 with TRBJ2-2, with a weak D call TRBD1 (6 bases). The length of the CDR3 is 15 residues. V was cut by 3 bases and J by 2 bases, with 10 bases left in between. Germline V CDR1 and CDR2: ENHRY, SYGVKD. CDR3 nucleotide sequence: TGTGCCATCAGTGACGGGACAAAAAACACCGGGGAGCTGTTTTTT. Its protein is CAISDGTKNTGELFF.

This clonotype was recorded a few times. The chain couples TRBV27 to TRBJ2-7, with D perhaps TRBD2 (6 bases). V was cut by 6 bases and J by 5 bases, with 14 bases left in between. This CDR3 region has 13 residues. Germline V gives CDR1 MNHEY, CDR2 SMNVEV (reference sequence). The CDR3 bases are TGTGCCAGCAGGTCGGGAGAGGGCGACGAGCAGTACTTC. Its translation: CASRSGEGDEQYF.

This clonotype was seen only a few times. CDR3 loop: CAWSRPRQGIIGGYTF. CDR3 nucleotides: TGTGCCTGGAGCAGACCTCGACAGGGGATAATCGGTGGCTACACCTTC. J is TRBJ1-2 and V is TRBV30; 8 positions match TRBD1. This CDR3 is 16 amino acids long. The V and J ends lost 3 bases and 7 bases, in that order; junction bases with no gene match: 16. The V gene's germline CDR1 is GTSNPN and CDR2 SVGIG (reference sequence).

This clonotype was counted ten times or more. V and J are TRBV2 and TRBJ1-5; 9 nucleotides match TRBD1. CDR1 and CDR2 (germline): SNHLY, FYNNEI. CDR3 length: 18 residues. V gave up 5 bases and J gave up 1 base; unmatched junction bases: 12. CDR3 region: CASSNPGTGIESNQPQHF. CDR3 nucleotides: TGTGCCAGCAGTAACCCCGGGACAGGGATAGAAAGCAATCAGCCCCAGCATTTT.

This clonotype was picked up many times. This sequence joins TRBV28 and TRBJ2-2, with 8 positions matching TRBD2. The CDR3 length is 15 residues. The germline V gene has CDR1 MDHEN and CDR2 SYDVKM. The trim removed 3 bases at V and 5 bases at J, leaving 5 bases unmatched. CDR3 sequence: CASSFVIAGTGELFF. As DNA, the CDR3 is TGTGCCAGCAGTTTCGTTATAGCGGGAACCGGGGAGCTGTTTTTT.

The V and J genes are TRBV12-3 or TRBV12-4 and TRBJ2-3; 12 nucleotides match TRBD2. Trimming took 5 bases from V and 4 from J; bases not matched to a gene: 7. The length of the CDR3 is 16 residues. CDR3 sequence reads: CASSQGTSGLADTQYF. CDR3 in DNA: TGTGCCAGCAGTCAAGGGACTAGCGGGCTGGCAGATACGCAGTATTTT.

This clonotype was recorded a few times. This chain joins TRBV6-1 and TRBJ2-3, with TRBD1 matching over 9 bases. Unmatched junction bases numbered 4, after V lost 2 bases and J lost 4 bases. Germline CDR1 MNHNS, CDR2 SASEGT. This CDR3 spans 15 amino acids. This CDR3 reads CASSESRTGADTQYF. CDR3 nucleotides: TGTGCCAGCAGTGAAAGTCGGACAGGGGCAGATACGCAGTATTTT.

This clonotype was seen repeatedly, ten times or more. The V gene is TRBV12-3 or TRBV12-4, the J gene TRBJ2-7, with TRBD1 matching over 9 bases. The CDR3 length is 15 residues. The trim removed 5 bases at V and 5 bases at J, leaving 10 bases unmatched. For the CDR3, the DNA is TGTGCCAGCAGTCCCCCCCCGGGACAGGGAAACGAGCAGTACTTC. Amino acid sequence: CASSPPPGQGNEQYF.

Many counts were recorded for this clonotype. The CDR3 DNA follows: TGTGCCAGCAGTGGGGGGACAGAGAGATACACCGGGGAGCTGTTTTTT. This encodes CASSGGTERYTGELFF. This chain uses TRBV28 with TRBJ2-2; a possible D gene is TRBD1 (7 bases). The germline V and J ends were trimmed by 5 bases and 3 bases, with 16 bases remaining between them. Germline loops: CDR1 MDHEN, CDR2 SYDVKM. The CDR3 loop spans 16 amino acids. Based on the CDR3 plus reference TRBV28 and TRBJ2-2, the full variable domain is DVKVTQSSRYLVKRTGEKVFLECVQDMDHENMFWYRQDPGLGLRLIYFSYDVKMKEKGDIPEGYSVSREKKERFSLILESASTNQTSMYLCASSGGTERYTGELFFGEGSRLTVL.

This clonotype was seen many times. J is TRBJ1-1 and V is TRBV30; D remains unclear. V was shortened by 8 bases and J by 0 bases, with 13 bases between the two germline ends. CDR1 and CDR2 (germline): GTSNPN, SVGIG (reference sequence). This CDR3 contains 13 residues. The CDR3 region has the DNA TGTGCCCGAAAGCAGACCCTGAACACTGAAGCTTTCTTT. It specifies CARKQTLNTEAFF.

This clonotype has just a few counts. CDR3 residues: CASNRQGVRGNTEAFF. As DNA, the CDR3 is TGTGCCAGCAATCGGCAGGGGGTGAGAGGGAACACTGAAGCTTTCTTT. This chain links TRBV12-3 or TRBV12-4 with TRBJ1-1, with 7 bases that match TRBD1. The CDR3 has 16 amino acids. The V and J ends lost 7 bases and 1 base, in that order; junction bases with no gene match: 12.

This clonotype has a handful of counts. V gene TRBV18 combines with J gene TRBJ2-1; TRBD2 agrees at 8 bases. Per germline, CDR1 KGHSH and CDR2 LQKENI. The CDR3 has 15 residues. The trim removed 0 bases at V and 6 bases at J, leaving 4 bases unmatched. The CDR3 here is CASSPPREGRNEQFF. In DNA form, the CDR3 reads TGTGCCAGCTCACCACCACGGGAGGGCCGCAATGAGCAGTTCTTC.

The chain combines TRBV6-1 with TRBJ2-7; D unclear. V was shortened by 3 bases and J by 7 bases, with 10 bases between the two germline ends. The CDR3 contains 12 residues. Germline assignment: CDR1 MNHNS and CDR2 SASEGT. CDR3 DNA sequence: TGTGCCAGCAGTGACATCCTTGGAGAGCAGTACTTC. Amino acid sequence: CASSDILGEQYF.

Many counts were recorded for this clonotype. The rearrangement links TRBV11-2 to TRBJ2-2, with no clear D. CDR3 length equals 15 residues. Per germline, CDR1 SGHAT and CDR2 FQNNGV. V was pared by 5 bases and J by 4 bases, with 14 bases between. CDR3 in DNA: TGTGCCAGCAGCCCGGTAGCCCCTGGCACCGGGGAGCTGTTTTTT. It yields the protein CASSPVAPGTGELFF.

This chain uses TRBV18 with TRBJ2-3; D perhaps matches TRBD1 (5 bases). Germline V gene lookup returns CDR1 KGHSH and CDR2 LQKENI. The CDR3 consists of 15 residues. Trimming removed 0 bases at V and 6 bases at J, with 13 bases between. CDR3 nucleotide sequence: TGTGCCAGCTCACCACCAGGACAAAGGGCGGATACGCAGTATTTT. This codes for CASSPPGQRADTQYF.

The chain employs TRBV7-9 and TRBJ2-5; D may be TRBD1 (6 bases). The germline V and J ends were trimmed by 4 bases and 5 bases, with 29 bases remaining between them. The germline gives CDR1 SEHNR, CDR2 FQNEAQ (reference sequence). The CDR3 contains 19 residues. The chain's CDR3 is CASSSFDRKQGRVEETQYF. The CDR3 DNA follows: TGTGCCAGCAGCTCTTTTGATAGAAAACAGGGAAGGGTGGAGGAGACCCAGTACTTC.

The chain uses TRBV7-9 and TRBJ2-5; TRBD2 matches at 7 bases. J lost 1 base, V lost 4 bases, and 9 bases had no gene match. The CDR3 totals 16 residues. Germline V gene lookup returns CDR1 SEHNR and CDR2 FQNEAQ (reference sequence). The CDR3 region is CASSSIQSSGQETQYF. In DNA form, the CDR3 reads TGTGCCAGCAGCTCCATTCAATCTAGCGGCCAAGAGACCCAGTACTTC.

This clonotype was counted only a few times. This chain links TRBV6-2 or TRBV6-3 with TRBJ2-2; no definite D call. The CDR3 covers 17 residues. The germline V and J ends were trimmed by 4 bases and 3 bases, with 18 bases remaining between them. The germline CDR1 and CDR2 sequences are MNHEY and SVGEGT. The CDR3 loop is CASSLYESGGDTGELFF. The CDR3 DNA reads TGTGCCAGCAGTTTATATGAATCTGGTGGGGACACCGGGGAGCTGTTTTTT.

There are many counts of this clonotype. This chain uses TRBV7-2 with TRBJ1-4, with D possibly matching TRBD1 (6 bases). Germline V gene lookup returns CDR1 SGHTA and CDR2 FQGNSA. The CDR3 contains 16 residues. Trimming pared 6 bases from V and 3 bases from J, leaving 17 bases between. CDR3 nucleotide sequence: TGTGCCAGCAGACCTACAGGGAGTCGATCTAATGAAAAACTGTTTTTT. Residues: CASRPTGSRSNEKLFF.